This passage covers 6 T cell receptor beta chains from one sample sequenced in a study of T cell changes during pregnancy in multiple sclerosis. The data were produced by immunoSEQ multiplex PCR, yet TCRdb's version contains in-frame clones alone and is incomplete. The sample yields tens of thousands of clones, 91% seen once. The sample here was peripheral blood, taken in the first trimester of pregnancy. These receptors were taken from a female donor in good health, enrolled as a control in a pregnancy study.

This chain connects TRBV19 to TRBJ2-3, with 8 bases aligning to TRBD2. The CDR3 runs 16 residues. V gave up 3 bases and J gave up 0 bases; unmatched junction bases: 5. Germline V CDR1 and CDR2: LNHDA, SQIVND (reference sequence). In DNA form, the CDR3 reads TGTGCCAGTAGTATTGCGGGGGGCTTTAGCACAGATACGCAGTATTTT. Translated, it gives CASSIAGGFSTDTQYF. Complete variable domain (other parts from reference TRBV19 and TRBJ2-3): DGGITQSPKYLFRKEGQNVTLSCEQNLNHDAMYWYRQDPGQGLRLIYYSQIVNDFQKGDIAEGYSVSREKKESFPLTVTSAQKNPTAFYLCASSIAGGFSTDTQYFGPGTRLTVL.

This clone was detected once. The V and J genes are TRBV19 and TRBJ1-5; no reliable D call. This CDR3 is 16 amino acids long. The V gene's germline CDR1 is LNHDA and CDR2 SQIVND (reference sequence). Trimming stripped 3 bases from V and 1 base from J, with 13 bases between. CDR3 protein: CASSMLPVPSNQPQHF. CDR3 in DNA: TGTGCCAGTAGTATGCTCCCGGTCCCCAGCAATCAGCCCCAGCATTTT.

This chain connects TRBV4-3 to TRBJ2-1, with TRBD2 identical over 10 bases. The V and J ends lost 0 bases and 1 base, in that order; junction bases with no gene match: 3. The CDR3 totals 17 residues. CDR1 and CDR2 (germline): LGHNA, YSLEER. CDR3 sequence (DNA): TGCGCCAGCAGCCAAGAGGGAGCGGGGGGGTCCTACAATGAGCAGTTCTTC. Its translation: CASSQEGAGGSYNEQFF.

The chain employs TRBV5-1 and TRBJ2-7; TRBD1 matches 9 bases. Germline CDR1 and CDR2: SGHRS and YFSETQ. V lost 4 bases to trimming and J lost 2 bases; unmatched junction nucleotides: 4. This CDR3 is 14 amino acids long. The CDR3 reads CASSQGQGTYEQYF. The CDR3 nucleotides are TGCGCCAGCAGCCAGGGACAGGGAACCTACGAGCAGTACTTC.

DNA of the CDR3: TGTGCCAGCAGCTTGGCCTCAGGGGCAAGCTCCTACGAGCAGTACTTC. Residues: CASSLASGASSYEQYF. The chain carries TRBV5-5 and TRBJ2-7; possible D gene TRBD1, 6 bases. Germline V gives CDR1 SGHKS, CDR2 YYEKEE (reference sequence). The CDR3 length is 16 residues. Trimming removed 0 bases at V and 0 bases at J, with 13 bases between.

As DNA, the CDR3 is TGTGCCAGCAGTGCCCGGGACAGGGCGGATACGCAGTATTTT. It translates to CASSARDRADTQYF. The chain combines TRBV6-1 with TRBJ2-3; 9 nucleotides agree with TRBD1. In germline, CDR1 is MNHNS, CDR2 SASEGT. J lost 6 bases, V lost 4 bases, and 5 bases had no gene match. The CDR3 totals 14 residues.